Listed below are T cell receptor beta chains from one sample, sequenced in a study of OX40 agonist ivuxolimab in advanced cancers. TCRdb's copy holds only in-frame clones and misses some; the assay was immunoSEQ multiplex PCR. The data contain around 53,000 clones, 84% of them singletons. This specimen was CD4+ or CD8+ T cells sorted from blood, taken in a trial of the OX40 agonist ivuxolimab. These receptors came from an adult with an advanced solid tumor such as melanoma, head and neck, liver or kidney cancer. The CDR3 runs from the conserved cysteine through the conserved F or W. Each record gives: V gene, J gene, D gene, CDR3 length, clone size, CDR3 DNA, CDR3 protein. D genes are given only for firm matches. Some rows mark clone size as missing; the rest say once, few, many or name a class of expanded clone.

>TRBV12-5|TRBJ2-3|TRBD1|15|once
TGTGCTAGTGGCCCAGGGGGCATTTTGGCAGATACGCAGTATTTT
CASGPGGILADTQYF
>TRBV5-4|TRBJ2-3|TRBD2|15|-
TGTGCCAGCAGCTTGGGACGGGAGGTCCCAGATACGCAGTATTTT
CASSLGREVPDTQYF
>TRBV27|TRBJ1-6|TRBD1|15|-
TGTGCCAGCAGGGGGGCAGGGGGCTTCGGTTCACCCCTCCACTTT
CASRGAGGFGSPLHF
>TRBV7-9|TRBJ2-1|-|13|-
TGTGCCAGCAGCTTAGACCAAAACAATGAGCAGTTCTTC
CASSLDQNNEQFF
>TRBV18|TRBJ1-2|-|14|-
TGTGCCAGCTCACCAACGGTTGTCCCGGGTGGCTACACCTTC
CASSPTVVPGGYTF
>TRBV5-1|TRBJ2-6|-|15|-
TGCGCCAGCAGCCCCGGGCGCTCTGGGGCCAACGTCCTGACTTTC
CASSPGRSGANVLTF
>TRBV6-5|TRBJ2-7|-|13|-
TGTGCCAGCAGTTACTTACCTTCCTACGAGCAGTACTTC
CASSYLPSYEQYF
>TRBV5-4|TRBJ2-7|TRBD1|13|-
TGTGCCAGCAGCAGGGGACAGGACCGCGAGCAGTACTTC
CASSRGQDREQYF
>TRBV12-1|TRBJ1-1|-|16|-
TGTGCCAGCAGCACAACAGGGTACGACCTAAACACTGAAGCTTTCTTT
CASSTTGYDLNTEAFF
>TRBV15|TRBJ2-1|-|16|-
TGTGCCACCAGCACACCACAGACAGCGTACGGGAATGAGCAGTTCTTC
CATSTPQTAYGNEQFF
>TRBV21-1|TRBJ1-6|-|15|once
TGTGCCAGCAGTTCGACCCGGGCAGGGCGTTCACCCCTCCACTTT
CASSSTRAGRSPLHF
>TRBV7-9|TRBJ2-7|TRBD2|14|-
TGTGCCAGCAGGGATAGCGGGGGGGTCTACGAGCAGTACTTC
CASRDSGGVYEQYF
>TRBV28|TRBJ1-2|TRBD1|12|-
TGTGCCACGACCGACAGGGAGAATGGCTACACCTTC
CATTDRENGYTF
>TRBV12-5|TRBJ1-5|TRBD1|12|-
TGTGCTAGTGGTCCCACAGGGGGGGTCGGGCATTTT
CASGPTGGVGHF
>TRBV2|TRBJ2-1|TRBD2|14|-
TGTGCCAGCTACCCACTAGCGGAATACAATGAGCAGTTCTTC
CASYPLAEYNEQFF
>TRBV6-1|TRBJ2-5|TRBD1|13|-
TGTGCCAGCAGTGAAAGGGACAGGGAGGCCCAGTACTTC
CASSERDREAQYF
>TRBV18|TRBJ2-7|-|16|-
TGTGCCAGCTCACCACTACAACAGGGAGAATCCTACGAGCAGTACTTC
CASSPLQQGESYEQYF
>TRBV19|TRBJ2-2|-|15|-
TGTGCCAGTAGTATAGCAACAGGGTCTAGGGGGGAGCTGTTTTTT
CASSIATGSRGELFF
>TRBV5-1|TRBJ2-3|TRBD2|16|-
TGCGCCAGCAGCCTCGGACTAGCGGGGAGCACAGATACGCAGTATTTT
CASSLGLAGSTDTQYF
>TRBV11-2|TRBJ2-7|-|15|-
TGTGCCAGCAGCCCTAGAGTAGACAGTGCCTACGAGCAGTACTTC
CASSPRVDSAYEQYF
>TRBV28|TRBJ2-1|-|15|-
TGTGCCAGCAGTTGGTATGACAGGGGAGGGAATGAGCAGTTCTTC
CASSWYDRGGNEQFF
>TRBV25-1|TRBJ1-1|TRBD1|15|few
TGTGCCAGCAGTGCCTGGACAGGGATCCACACTGAAGCTTTCTTT
CASSAWTGIHTEAFF
>TRBV7-6|TRBJ2-1|-|14|-
TGTGCCAGCAGCTTAGCTAGCTCCTACAATGAGCAGTTCTTC
CASSLASSYNEQFF
>TRBV6-5|TRBJ2-7|-|13|-
TGTGCCAGCAGTGAAGCCGGGGGCTGGGAGCAGTACTTC
CASSEAGGWEQYF
>TRBV7-6|TRBJ1-6|-|18|-
TGTGCCAGCAGCTTAGAGACAAGGGGTGGGACCTATAATTCACCCCTCCACTTT
CASSLETRGGTYNSPLHF
>TRBV30|TRBJ2-7|TRBD2|14|-
TGTGCCTGGAGTTGGGGGAGTAGCGGGATCGAGCAGTACTTC
CAWSWGSSGIEQYF
>TRBV21-1|TRBJ2-3|-|17|-
TGTGCCACCGATACAGTCGCCATCAATGCTAGCACAGATACGCAGTATTTT
CATDTVAINASTDTQYF
>TRBV11-1|TRBJ2-2|-|18|-
TGTGCCAGCAGCTCACCCTACAGCGCAACTCAGAACACCGGGGAGCTGTTTTTT
CASSSPYSATQNTGELFF
>TRBV4-1|TRBJ1-1|-|14|-
TGCGCCAGCAGCCAAGAAGGAGGGACAAATGAAGCTTTCTTT
CASSQEGGTNEAFF
>TRBV29-1|TRBJ2-7|-|11|-
TGCAGCGTTTCGGCCGGGGGCGAGCAGTACTTC
CSVSAGGEQYF
>TRBV29-1|TRBJ1-1|-|14|-
TGCAGCGTTGAAGACCGGGACAATCCCGCTGAAGCTTTCTTT
CSVEDRDNPAEAFF
>TRBV7-2|TRBJ2-5|-|11|-
TGTGCCAGCAGCTATATCGAGACCCAGTACTTC
CASSYIETQYF
>TRBV5-1|TRBJ2-3|TRBD2|19|-
TGCGCCAGCAGCTTGGCCTTGACTAGCGGGGATCTAAACACAGATACGCAGTATTTT
CASSLALTSGDLNTDTQYF
>TRBV28|TRBJ2-1|TRBD1|16|-
TGTGCCAGCAGTCCCACCGGGACAGGGGGCATCAATGAGCAGTTCTTC
CASSPTGTGGINEQFF
>TRBV11-2|TRBJ2-5|TRBD2|15|-
TGTGCCAGCAGTCGACTAGCGGGAAGACAAGAGACCCAGTACTTC
CASSRLAGRQETQYF
>TRBV5-6|TRBJ2-5|TRBD2|14|-
TGTGCCAGCAGCTCGCGGACTAGCGTCGGGACCCAGTACTTC
CASSSRTSVGTQYF
>TRBV2|TRBJ2-3|-|13|few
TGTGCCAGCAGTGTTCCCATTCTTAATACGCAGTATTTT
CASSVPILNTQYF
>TRBV2|TRBJ2-7|TRBD2|15|once
TGTGCCAGCACCCCCCTACTAGCGGGAGTCGGCGAGCAGTACTTC
CASTPLLAGVGEQYF
>TRBV9|TRBJ2-1|TRBD2|17|-
TGTGCCAGCAGCGGGAGGGCCCCTAGCGGGGGGTACAATGAGCAGTTCTTC
CASSGRAPSGGYNEQFF
>TRBV7-2|TRBJ2-2|-|15|-
TGTGCCAGCAGCTTTACAGGGAGAATCACCGGGGAGCTGTTTTTT
CASSFTGRITGELFF
>TRBV6-1|TRBJ1-5|-|14|-
TGTGCCAGCAGTGAATTGTCTCCCTGGGGGCCCCAGCATTTT
CASSELSPWGPQHF
>TRBV5-1|TRBJ1-2|-|13|-
TGCGCCAGCAGCGCAGACAGTGACTATGGCTACACCTTC
CASSADSDYGYTF